This TCR beta chain came from a study of Tregs in tolerant kidney transplant recipients. Study-level points and caveats: Antigen-driven expansion was suggested because donor-specific Tregs expanded more than all Tregs in tolerant patients.

The CDR3 runs 16 residues. With V trimmed by 3 bases and J by 8 bases, 15 bases remained unmatched. Germline V lookup: CDR1 SGHDT, CDR2 YYEEEE. TCRdb keeps only in-frame clones here, not all; method: immunoSEQ multiplex PCR. The repertoire holds about 50,000 clones, approximately 89% seen once, with roughly 16% in the top ten. Mixed chimerism was transient after nonmyeloablative marrow transplants from related graft donors. Regarding this clone: As yet, its antigen is unknown.

Sequences were derived from CD8+ T cells from blood (PBMCs), sampled 12 months after the transplant. The V and J genes are TRBV5-6 and TRBJ1-2, with 8 bases matching TRBD1. The TCR was taken from a human patient who received a combined kidney and bone marrow transplant. Certain T cells may be donor cells from the graft. Here the CDR3 DNA reads TGTGCCAGCAGCTATTCCCCGACAGGGGCCCTGGTGGGCTACACCTTC. Translation: CASSYSPTGALVGYTF.